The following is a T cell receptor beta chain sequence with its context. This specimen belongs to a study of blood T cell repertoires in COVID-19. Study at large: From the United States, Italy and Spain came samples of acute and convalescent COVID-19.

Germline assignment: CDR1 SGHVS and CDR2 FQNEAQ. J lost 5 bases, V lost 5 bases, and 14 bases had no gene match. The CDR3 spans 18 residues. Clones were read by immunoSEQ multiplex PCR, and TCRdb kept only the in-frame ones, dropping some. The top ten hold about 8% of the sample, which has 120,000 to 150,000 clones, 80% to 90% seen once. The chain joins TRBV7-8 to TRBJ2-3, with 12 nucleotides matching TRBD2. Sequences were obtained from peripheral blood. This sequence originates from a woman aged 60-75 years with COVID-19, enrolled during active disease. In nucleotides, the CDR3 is TGTGCCAGCAGCATAGTAGCCCTAGCGGGGGGGCTAAGAGATACGCAGTATTTT. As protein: CASSIVALAGGLRDTQYF.